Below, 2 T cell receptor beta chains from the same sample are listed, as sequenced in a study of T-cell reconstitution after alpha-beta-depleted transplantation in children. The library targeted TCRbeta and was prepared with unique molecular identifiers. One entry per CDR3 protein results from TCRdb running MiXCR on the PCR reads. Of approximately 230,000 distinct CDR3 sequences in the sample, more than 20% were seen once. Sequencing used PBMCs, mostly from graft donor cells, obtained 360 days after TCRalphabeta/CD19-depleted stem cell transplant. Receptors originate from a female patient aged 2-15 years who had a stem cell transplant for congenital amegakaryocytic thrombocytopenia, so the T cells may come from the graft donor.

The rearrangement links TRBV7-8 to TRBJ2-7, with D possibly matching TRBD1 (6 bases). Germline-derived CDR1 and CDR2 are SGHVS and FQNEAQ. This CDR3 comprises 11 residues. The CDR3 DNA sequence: TGTGCGAGCGGACAGTCCTACGAGCAGTACTTC. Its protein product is CASGQSYEQYF.

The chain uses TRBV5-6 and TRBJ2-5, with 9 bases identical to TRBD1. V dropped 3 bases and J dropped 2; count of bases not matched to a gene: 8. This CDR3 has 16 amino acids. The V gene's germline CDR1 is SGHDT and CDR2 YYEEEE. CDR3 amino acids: CASSSTGTGTQETQYF. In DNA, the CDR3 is TGTGCCAGCAGCTCTACTGGGACAGGGACGCAAGAGACCCAGTACTTC.